This TCR beta chain appears in the sequencing data of a study of T-cell memory formation after mild COVID-19. Background on the study: In these data, TCR clusters were largely donor specific.

With constant-segment primers, 5'RACE yielded cDNA libraries of TCR alpha and TCR beta that carried sample barcodes and UMIs. TCRdb reanalysed the 5' RACE reads using MiXCR and keeps one entry per CDR3 protein. The profile covers more than 200,000 distinct CDR3 sequences, with 16% appearing a single time and approximately 3.5% taken by the ten largest. CDR1 is SEHNR, CDR2 FQNEAQ, per germline (reference sequence). The CDR3 has 19 residues. Losses at the gene ends were 5 bases for V and 4 bases for J; bases not matched to a gene: 20. The TCR comes from a man between 18 and 35 years old who had mild COVID-19 (a few samples of this study predate the infection). Cell type and time point are not known. This chain uses TRBV7-9 with TRBJ2-3; 8 nucleotides align to TRBD2. Material for sequencing was PBMCs or a T cell subset sorted from them (not recorded which). CDR3 region: CASSPIPVGGARAADTQYF. For the CDR3, the DNA is TGTGCCAGCAGCCCGATACCAGTCGGGGGGGCCCGAGCAGCAGATACGCAGTATTTT.